These 23 T cell receptor beta chains were all obtained from the same sample, sequenced in a study of identical twins. TCRdb reanalysed the 5' RACE reads using MiXCR and keeps one entry per CDR3 protein. The sample carries 690,000 or so distinct CDR3 sequences, around 8.3% recorded once. The sample was also linked to a second study, of yellow fever vaccine responses in identical twins.

Specimen: PBMCs. The receptor set was obtained from a woman aged 18-29 years in good health.

The chain employs TRBV7-2 and TRBJ2-2; D not resolved. Trimming shortened V by 5 bases and J by 10 bases, and 17 bases separated the two germline ends. The CDR3 spans 14 residues. Germline V gene sequence: CDR1 SGHTA, CDR2 FQGNSA. CDR3 in amino acids: CASSPQTMVEELFF. CDR3 nucleotides: TGTGCCAGCAGCCCTCAGACCATGGTTGAGGAGCTGTTTTTT.

This clonotype was detected ten times or more. The genes are TRBV24-1 and TRBJ1-1; 7 bases align to TRBD1. With V trimmed by 0 bases and J by 1 base, 4 bases remained unmatched. The CDR3 runs to 16 residues. Germline V gives CDR1 KGHDR, CDR2 SFDVKD. The DNA of the CDR3 is TGTGCCACCAGTGATTTGAAGGGGGCCAGGAACACTGAAGCTTTCTTT. This codes for CATSDLKGARNTEAFF.

A few counts support this clonotype. The V and J genes are TRBV27 and TRBJ2-3, with TRBD2 identical over 13 bases. V lost 5 bases and J lost 4; bases outside the gene matches: 6. The CDR3 is 16 amino acids. Germline CDR1 MNHEY, CDR2 SMNVEV (reference sequence). The CDR3 protein is CASSPGTSGTADTQYF. The CDR3 DNA reads TGTGCCAGCAGTCCAGGGACTAGCGGGACGGCAGATACGCAGTATTTT.

This clonotype was seen a few times. V gene TRBV15 combines with J gene TRBJ2-2, with 7 positions matching TRBD1. Germline-derived CDR1 and CDR2 are LNHNV and YYDKDF (reference sequence). The CDR3 spans 15 residues. After removal of 7 bases from V and 7 bases from J, the junction contained 12 bases not matched to a gene. The CDR3 sequence is CATTNLDRAHGELFF. The CDR3 DNA is TGTGCCACCACCAACCTAGACAGGGCTCACGGGGAGCTGTTTTTT.

Only a few counts were recorded for this clonotype. The J gene is TRBJ2-6, the V gene TRBV5-1, with D unclear. With 5 bases removed from V and 0 bases from J, the gap between germline ends came to 6 bases. The CDR3 has 14 residues. CDR1 and CDR2 from the germline V gene are SGHRS and YFSETQ. CDR3 in amino acids: CASRPDSGANVLTF. The CDR3 coding sequence is TGCGCCAGCAGACCGGACTCTGGGGCCAACGTCCTGACTTTC.

This clonotype appeared a few times. V and J are TRBV6-5 and TRBJ1-1; 8 bases map to TRBD1. The germline CDR1 and CDR2 sequences are MNHEY and SVGAGI. CDR3 length equals 14 residues. V shed 4 bases, J shed 5 bases, and the junction held 6 bases outside the gene matches. The DNA of the CDR3 is TGTGCCAGCAGTTGGGGACAGGTGGTGACTGAAGCTTTCTTT. Protein product: CASSWGQVVTEAFF.

This clonotype came up a few times. The CDR3 sequence is CASSRLGTGGETQYF. CDR3 bases: TGTGCCAGCAGCAGATTAGGGACAGGGGGCGAGACCCAGTACTTC. The chain links TRBV6-1 to TRBJ2-5; 12 nucleotides agree with TRBD1. J gave up 5 bases and V 6 bases, and 7 bases lay outside the gene matches. CDR3 size: 15 residues. In germline, CDR1 is MNHNS, CDR2 SASEGT.

This clonotype was recorded a few times. The genes are TRBV4-2 and TRBJ2-7; D gene ambiguous. The germline V gene encodes CDR1 LGHNA and CDR2 YNFKEQ. The V end lost 5 bases, the J end lost 1 base, and 9 bases lay between the germline ends. The CDR3 totals 13 residues. The CDR3 here is CASSIRLSYEQYF. DNA of the CDR3: TGTGCCAGCAGCATCCGACTGTCCTACGAGCAGTACTTC.

There are many counts of this clonotype. The chain joins TRBV20-1 to TRBJ2-1; 8 bases line up with TRBD1. The V and J ends lost 7 bases and 9 bases, in that order; junction bases with no gene match: 17. CDR3 length: 15 residues. Germline CDR1 and CDR2: DFQATT and SNEGSKA (reference sequence). The CDR3 region is CSGPPNRGDSFEQFF. The DNA for the CDR3 is TGCAGTGGCCCCCCAAACAGGGGGGACTCTTTTGAGCAGTTCTTC.

This chain connects TRBV27 to TRBJ2-7; 10 nucleotides align to TRBD2. Unmatched junction bases numbered 7, after V lost 6 bases and J lost 5 bases. CDR1 and CDR2 from the germline V gene are MNHEY and SMNVEV (reference sequence). CDR3 length: 14 residues. The chain's CDR3 is CASSGSGRADEQYF. DNA for the CDR3: TGTGCCAGCAGCGGAAGCGGGAGGGCCGACGAGCAGTACTTC.

The chain combines TRBV29-1 with TRBJ2-7; 8 bases fit TRBD1. The CDR3 is 17 amino acids. V lost 3 bases and J lost 5; bases outside the gene matches: 18. Germline V CDR1 and CDR2: SQVTM, ANQGSEA. CDR3 loop: CSVEMEGLDREYNEQYF. The CDR3, as DNA: TGCAGCGTTGAGATGGAAGGTCTGGACAGGGAGTACAACGAGCAGTACTTC.

CDR3 residues: CSARDRRTNINSPLHF. In DNA form, the CDR3 reads TGCAGTGCTAGAGATCGTCGGACAAACATCAATTCACCCCTCCACTTT. The chain has TRBV20-1 and TRBJ1-6, with D perhaps TRBD1 (5 bases). V lost 0 bases, J lost 7 bases, and 16 bases lay in between. The germline CDR1 and CDR2 sequences are DFQATT and SNEGSKA (reference sequence). This CDR3 is 16 amino acids long.

This clonotype was recorded at least ten times. This rearrangement joins TRBV6-1 to TRBJ2-5, with TRBD2 identical over 8 bases. The germline CDR1 and CDR2 sequences are MNHNS and SASEGT. The CDR3 is made up of 13 amino acids. Germline trimming cut 6 bases from V and 5 bases from J; bases unmatched to any gene: 5. CDR3: CASSWTSQETQYF. CDR3 sequence (DNA): TGTGCCAGCAGCTGGACTAGCCAGGAGACCCAGTACTTC.

This clonotype was counted between two and nine times. The chain has TRBV28 and TRBJ2-3, with 12 positions matching TRBD2. V lost 1 base to trimming and J lost 7 bases; unmatched junction nucleotides: 6. Germline CDR1 MDHEN, CDR2 SYDVKM. CDR3 length: 16 amino acids. The CDR3 DNA reads as TGTGCCAGCAGTTTATCGGAACTAGCGGGGGGTCATACGCAGTATTTT. This gives the protein CASSLSELAGGHTQYF.

This clonotype turned up a few times. The chain has TRBV7-9 and TRBJ1-1, with D hard to call. This CDR3 is 11 amino acids long. CDR1 SEHNR and CDR2 FQNEAQ come from the germline V gene (reference sequence). Trimming pared 5 bases from V and 9 bases from J, leaving 10 bases between. CDR3 in DNA: TGTGCCAGCAGCGTACAGCTAAAAGCTTTCTTT. Protein: CASSVQLKAFF.

This clonotype has more than one count but fewer than ten. The chain employs TRBV3-1 and TRBJ2-3; 8 nucleotides align to TRBD1. The CDR3 contains 16 residues. The germline V gene has CDR1 LGHDT and CDR2 YNNKEL (reference sequence). With V trimmed by 5 bases and J by 2 bases, 9 bases remained unmatched. The CDR3 loop reads CASSEWDRQNTDTQYF. DNA for the CDR3: TGTGCCAGCAGCGAATGGGACAGGCAAAACACAGATACGCAGTATTTT.

J is TRBJ2-2 and V is TRBV20-1; TRBD1 matches at 7 bases. Germline V lookup: CDR1 DFQATT, CDR2 SNEGSKA (reference sequence). Losses at the gene ends were 6 bases for V and 1 base for J; bases not matched to a gene: 11. The CDR3 has 16 residues. CDR3 region: CSAKPQGPGNTGELFF. The DNA for the CDR3 is TGCAGTGCCAAACCACAGGGGCCCGGGAACACCGGGGAGCTGTTTTTT.

This clonotype showed up just a few times. The genes are TRBV7-9 and TRBJ2-7; 9 bases line up with TRBD1. The length of the CDR3 is 15 residues. Germline CDR1 SEHNR, CDR2 FQNEAQ (reference sequence). V shed 5 bases and J 3 bases; nucleotides not matched to a gene: 8. The CDR3 bases are TGTGCCAGCAGCCGACCGGGACAGGGAGGCTACGAGCAGTACTTC. This gives the protein CASSRPGQGGYEQYF.

V usage is TRBV2 and J usage is TRBJ2-5; 11 bases fit TRBD2. The germline V gene encodes CDR1 SNHLY and CDR2 FYNNEI. The ends lost 6 bases at V and 5 bases at J; junction bases unmatched: 8. The CDR3 loop spans 15 amino acids. The CDR3 bases are TGTGCCAGCAGGGGAGAGGCTAGCGGGGGGGAGACCCAGTACTTC. This encodes CASRGEASGGETQYF.

This clonotype was recorded many times. The chain employs TRBV5-1 and TRBJ2-7; D not certain. Germline V gene data show CDR1 as SGHRS and CDR2 as YFSETQ. V lost 1 base and J 4 bases, leaving 9 bases between the germline ends. There are 13 residues in the CDR3. This CDR3 reads CASSLSVMYEQYF. As DNA, the CDR3 is TGCGCCAGCAGCTTGAGCGTCATGTACGAGCAGTACTTC.

This clonotype came up a few times. This chain connects TRBV19 to TRBJ1-6, with 9 bases matching TRBD1. With 6 bases clipped from V and 7 bases from J, the junction kept 10 bases outside the gene matches. CDR1 and CDR2 (germline): LNHDA, SQIVND (reference sequence). The CDR3 extends over 16 amino acids. In nucleotides, the CDR3 is TGTGCCAGTAGCCGGTTTCTTGGACAGGGGAATTCACCCCTCCACTTT. Residues: CASSRFLGQGNSPLHF.

This clonotype appeared many times. V gene TRBV24-1 combines with J gene TRBJ2-1; 9 positions agree with TRBD1. CDR3 length: 15 amino acids. From germline, CDR1 is KGHDR and CDR2 SFDVKD. V lost 3 bases to trimming and J lost 8 bases; unmatched junction nucleotides: 7. This CDR3 is CATSDNGQGNDEQFF. In DNA, the CDR3 is TGTGCCACCAGTGATAATGGACAGGGGAATGATGAGCAGTTCTTC.

This clonotype has more than one count but fewer than ten. The chain links TRBV6-1 to TRBJ2-1; D possibly matches TRBD1 or TRBD2 (6 bases each). With 6 bases removed from V and 0 bases from J, the gap between germline ends came to 15 bases. Germline V gene data show CDR1 as MNHNS and CDR2 as SASEGT. The CDR3 sequence is 16 residues long. The CDR3: CASSKGDLSSYNEQFF. The DNA of the CDR3 is TGTGCCAGCAGCAAGGGGGACTTGAGCTCCTACAATGAGCAGTTCTTC.